Sequencing of this TCR beta chain was carried out in a study of CD8 T cells in Susac syndrome. With random hexamers, 0.5 to 1 ug RNA was reverse transcribed. Amplification of TCR beta CDR3 was carried out by immunoSEQ multiplex PCR, which covered 54 Vbeta and 13 Jbeta segments. TCRdb used MiXCR to reprocess the immunoSEQ multiplex PCR reads, holding one entry per CDR3 protein. Here the sample spans around 270,000 distinct CDR3 sequences, roughly 85% being singletons. The germline V gene encodes CDR1 MNHEY and CDR2 SMNVEV (reference sequence). V gave up 2 bases and J gave up 4 bases, with 8 bases separating them. CDR3 length equals 14 residues.

This rearrangement joins TRBV27 to TRBJ2-2; D is ambiguous. This clonotype originated in a human donor with multiple sclerosis. The sequencing input was CD8+ T cells from PBMCs. The chain's CDR3 is CASSLLSRTGELFF. For the CDR3, the DNA is TGTGCCAGCAGTTTACTTAGCCGCACCGGGGAGCTGTTTTTT.